The 2 T cell receptor beta chains below all came from one sample that was sequenced in a study of blood T cell repertoires in COVID-19. Using immunoSEQ multiplex PCR, the repertoire was profiled, and TCRdb retains in-frame clones only, with some absent. The repertoire includes some 290,000 clones, about 86% of them detected once, and about an eighth sits in the top ten. Sequencing was done on a sample of peripheral blood. The receptor source for this set is a woman younger than 45 with COVID-19, enrolled during active disease.

This sequence joins TRBV4-1 and TRBJ1-5; D is perhaps TRBD1 (6 bases). CDR3 length equals 15 residues. Trimming removed 4 bases at V and 0 bases at J, with 10 bases between. Germline V gives CDR1 MGHRA, CDR2 YSYEKL. Here the CDR3 reads CASSRTEYSNQPQHF. CDR3 nucleotides: TGCGCCAGCAGCCGGACAGAATATAGCAATCAGCCCCAGCATTTT.

The chain is built from TRBV24-1 and TRBJ1-5; no definite D call. Trimming left V 4 bases short and J 0 bases short, with 6 bases between. The CDR3 loop spans 14 amino acids. CDR1 and CDR2 (germline): KGHDR, SFDVKD. The CDR3 bases are TGTGCCACCAGTGAACTTTATAGCAATCAGCCCCAGCATTTT. Translating gives CATSELYSNQPQHF.